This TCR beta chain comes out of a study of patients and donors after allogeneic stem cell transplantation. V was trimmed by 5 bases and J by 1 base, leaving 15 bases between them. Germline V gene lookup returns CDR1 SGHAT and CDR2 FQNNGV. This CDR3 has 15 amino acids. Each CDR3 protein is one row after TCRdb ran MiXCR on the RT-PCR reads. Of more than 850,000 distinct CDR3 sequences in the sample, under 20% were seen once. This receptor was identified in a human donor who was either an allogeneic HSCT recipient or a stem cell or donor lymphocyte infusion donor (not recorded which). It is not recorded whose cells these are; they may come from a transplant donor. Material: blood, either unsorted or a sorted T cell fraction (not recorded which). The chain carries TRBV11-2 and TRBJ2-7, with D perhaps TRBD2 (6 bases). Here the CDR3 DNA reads TGTGCCAGCAGCCACCCCCAGGGACTTTCCTACGAGCAGTACTTC. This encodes CASSHPQGLSYEQYF.